The 9 T cell receptor beta chains below all came from one sample that was sequenced in a study of T-cell memory formation after mild COVID-19. TCRdb re-derived calls from the 5' RACE reads in MiXCR, one entry per CDR3 protein. The sample lists approximately 260,000 distinct CDR3 sequences; 16% were seen once. The specimen sequenced was PBMCs or a T cell subset sorted from them (not recorded which). These receptor sequences come from a man between 18 and 29 years old who had mild COVID-19 (a few samples of this study predate the infection). Cell type and time point are not known.

The V call is TRBV6-5, the J call TRBJ2-3; 8 bases line up with TRBD2. Germline assignment: CDR1 MNHEY and CDR2 SVGAGI. The CDR3 extends over 15 amino acids. The V gene end was trimmed by 5 bases and the J gene end by 3 bases; junction bases not matched to a gene: 7. The CDR3: CASSPGGARTDTQYF. The CDR3 DNA is TGTGCCAGCAGTCCCGGGGGGGCGCGGACAGATACGCAGTATTTT.

The J gene is TRBJ2-5, the V gene TRBV5-1, with D unresolved. The CDR3 has 15 amino acids. V was shortened by 0 bases and J by 5 bases, with 14 bases between the two germline ends. Germline CDR1 and CDR2: SGHRS and YFSETQ. CDR3 amino acids: CASSLAGHRMETQYF. CDR3 sequence (DNA): TGCGCCAGCAGCTTGGCAGGCCATAGAATGGAGACCCAGTACTTC.

The chain joins TRBV2 to TRBJ1-1; D possibly corresponds to TRBD1 (5 bases). V lost 5 bases and J lost 1, with 14 bases in between. There are 15 residues in the CDR3. The germline CDR1 and CDR2 sequences are SNHLY and FYNNEI. Written as DNA, the CDR3 is TGTGCCAGCAGTCGAACCGGGACCGGGAACACTGAAGCTTTCTTT. Translation: CASSRTGTGNTEAFF.

This clonotype was seen more than once but under ten times. DNA of the CDR3: TGCAGTGCTAGAGGCGGGACAGGGTTCCCGACATACGAGCAGTACGTC. Translation gives CSARGGTGFPTYEQYV. The chain combines TRBV20-1 with TRBJ2-7; 9 bases align to TRBD1. The germline V gene encodes CDR1 DFQATT and CDR2 SNEGSKA (reference sequence). This CDR3 contains 16 residues. V was pared by 1 base and J by 4 bases, with 11 bases of the junction left unmatched.

This clonotype was seen a handful of times. V usage is TRBV6-2 or TRBV6-3 and J usage is TRBJ2-2, with 8 bases aligning to TRBD2. The CDR3 runs 18 residues. Per the germline V gene, CDR1 is MNHEY and CDR2 is SVGEGT. V was pared by 3 bases and J by 0 bases, with 9 bases of the junction left unmatched. Here the CDR3 DNA reads TGTGCCAGCAGTTATCGGCTAGCGGGTGGTCCGAACACCGGGGAGCTGTTTTTT. It translates to CASSYRLAGGPNTGELFF.

J is TRBJ2-1 and V is TRBV5-1; D remains ambiguous. Trimming stripped 4 bases from V and 9 bases from J, with 11 bases between. The CDR3 sequence is 12 residues long. Germline CDR1 is SGHRS and CDR2 is YFSETQ. CDR3 residues: CASSPIMGEQFF. CDR3 DNA: TGCGCCAGCAGCCCGATTATGGGTGAGCAGTTCTTC.

The chain is built from TRBV4-1 and TRBJ2-7; D is perhaps TRBD1 (6 bases). V lost 4 bases to trimming and J lost 5 bases, with 15 bases between them. Germline-derived CDR1 and CDR2 are MGHRA and YSYEKL. The CDR3 has 14 amino acids. CDR3 amino acids: CASSPLGTTDEQYV. In DNA form, the CDR3 reads TGCGCCAGCAGCCCACTCGGGACAACTGACGAGCAGTACGTC.

V gene TRBV20-1 combines with J gene TRBJ1-1; D unresolved. Deletions cut 2 bases from V and 6 bases from J, with 13 bases between. The CDR3 extends over 13 amino acids. Germline CDR1 is DFQATT and CDR2 is SNEGSKA (reference sequence). This CDR3 reads CSARWVGKAEAFF. The CDR3 DNA is TGCAGTGCTAGATGGGTAGGGAAGGCTGAAGCTTTCTTT.

The J gene is TRBJ2-7, the V gene TRBV5-1, with TRBD1 matching 11 bases. V was pared by 4 bases and J by 3 bases, with 6 bases of the junction left unmatched. The germline V gene encodes CDR1 SGHRS and CDR2 YFSETQ. CDR3 length: 15 residues. CDR3 bases: TGCGCCAGCAGCCACGGGACAGGGGGTTACTACGAGCAGTACGTC. It specifies CASSHGTGGYYEQYV.